This is a list of T cell receptor beta chains from one sample in a study of T cell responses to AZD1222 COVID-19 vaccine. This table comes from immunoSEQ multiplex PCR, and its TCRdb copy is limited to in-frame clones, with some not included. The data contain about 260,000 clones, 90% to 95% of them seen just once; the ten biggest clones take up around 0.58%. The input for sequencing was peripheral blood, taken on day 0 of AZD1222 vaccination. The source is an adult in good health. CDR3s include the opening cysteine and the closing phenylalanine or tryptophan. D genes are given only for firm matches. Expanded clones get a size class; other rows say once, few or many, or leave the size out.

cdr3_aa,cdr3_nt,j_call,d_call,clone_size,v_call
CASSPRTGAYEQYF,TGTGCCAGCAGCCCCCGGACAGGAGCCTACGAGCAGTACTTC,TRBJ2-7,TRBD1,once,TRBV7-2
CASNLGGGVNQPQHF,TGCGCCAGCAACCTAGGGGGGGGAGTAAATCAGCCCCAGCATTTT,TRBJ1-5,.,.,TRBV10-2
CASTRQGWRETQYF,TGTGCCAGCACTCGACAGGGTTGGAGAGAGACCCAGTACTTC,TRBJ2-5,TRBD1,medium-sized,TRBV28
CASSRQTTWGEGLFEQYF,TGTGCCAGCAGCCGACAAACCACCTGGGGGGAGGGTCTTTTCGAGCAGTACTTC,TRBJ2-7,TRBD2,.,TRBV14
CASTRHSYEQYF,TGTGCCAGCACTCGGCACTCCTACGAGCAGTACTTC,TRBJ2-7,.,.,TRBV2
CASGLVGSDTQYF,TGTGCTAGTGGTTTGGTGGGTTCGGATACGCAGTATTTT,TRBJ2-3,.,.,TRBV12-5
CASSPPAANTGELFF,TGTGCCAGCTCACCCCCCGCGGCGAACACCGGGGAGCTGTTTTTT,TRBJ2-2,.,.,TRBV18
CASILRGGASYEQYF,TGTGCCAGCATCCTTCGCGGGGGGGCGTCCTACGAGCAGTACTTC,TRBJ2-7,TRBD2,.,TRBV2
CASSRTGGGTGELFF,TGTGCCAGCAGCAGAACAGGGGGAGGTACCGGGGAGCTGTTTTTT,TRBJ2-2,TRBD1,.,TRBV2
CASSPDRGGEAFF,TGCGCCAGCAGCCCGGACAGGGGAGGTGAAGCTTTCTTT,TRBJ1-1,TRBD1,once,TRBV5-1
CASSLAGLYEQYF,TGTGCCAGCAGTTTAGCAGGGTTGTACGAGCAGTACTTC,TRBJ2-7,.,.,TRBV12-3/TRBV12-4
CASIMGYTEAFF,TGTGCCAGCATTATGGGATACACTGAAGCTTTCTTT,TRBJ1-1,.,.,TRBV6-5
CASSLGGGNIQYF,TGCGCCAGCAGCTTGGGGGGAGGCAACATTCAGTACTTC,TRBJ2-4,.,once,TRBV5-1
CASSAARETEAFF,TGTGCCAGCAGTGCGGCCAGGGAGACTGAAGCTTTCTTT,TRBJ1-1,.,once,TRBV2
CASSLNRGRGNEQFF,TGTGCCAGCAGTTTGAACCGAGGACGTGGCAATGAGCAGTTCTTC,TRBJ2-1,.,.,TRBV27
CASSYHGTNTEAFF,TGTGCCAGCAGCTACCATGGGACCAACACTGAAGCTTTCTTT,TRBJ1-1,.,.,TRBV11-2
CASSRDLSSYEQYF,TGTGCCAGTAGTCGGGATTTAAGCTCCTACGAGCAGTACTTC,TRBJ2-7,.,.,TRBV19
CASRSWGATNEKLFF,TGTGCCAGTAGATCCTGGGGTGCAACTAATGAAAAACTGTTTTTT,TRBJ1-4,.,.,TRBV19
CASSSGTSGSWTDTQYF,TGCGCCAGCAGCTCCGGGACTAGCGGGAGTTGGACAGATACGCAGTATTTT,TRBJ2-3,TRBD2,.,TRBV5-1
CASSQLGGISGNTIYF,TGTGCCAGCAGCCAACTTGGGGGCATCTCTGGAAACACCATATATTTT,TRBJ1-3,.,.,TRBV3-1/TRBV3-2
CASSSPGTGVFGYTF,TGTGCCAGCAGCTCCCCGGGGACAGGAGTTTTTGGCTACACCTTC,TRBJ1-2,TRBD1,once,TRBV11-2
CASSSTGADIQYF,TGCGCCAGCAGCTCCACGGGGGCTGACATTCAGTACTTC,TRBJ2-4,.,.,TRBV5-1
CASSKGPANKYF,TGTGCCAGCAGCAAAGGGCCAGCTAACAAGTACTTC,TRBJ2-7,.,.,TRBV13
CASSPLAGGTGELFF,TGTGCCAGCAGTCCCCTAGCGGGAGGTACCGGGGAGCTGTTTTTT,TRBJ2-2,TRBD2,.,TRBV6-2/TRBV6-3
CAGETAMEQYF,TGTGCCGGAGAGACGGCAATGGAGCAGTACTTC,TRBJ2-7,.,.,TRBV19
CASSQTDSYEQYF,TGTGCCAGCAGCCAGACCGACTCCTACGAGCAGTACTTC,TRBJ2-7,.,.,TRBV7-2
CASSEEALELEAFF,TGTGCCAGCAGTGAGGAGGCCTTGGAGTTGGAAGCTTTCTTT,TRBJ1-1,.,.,TRBV2
CASSLRGRRKGSHYEQYF,TGTGCCAGCAGTTTACGGGGCCGCCGAAAGGGGTCTCACTACGAGCAGTACTTC,TRBJ2-7,.,once,TRBV27
CASSRLAPDTQYF,TGTGCCAGCAGTCGACTAGCCCCAGATACGCAGTATTTT,TRBJ2-3,TRBD2,.,TRBV2
CASSLPGLAGDEQYF,TGTGCCAGCAGCCTCCCCGGACTAGCGGGTGACGAGCAGTACTTC,TRBJ2-7,TRBD2,.,TRBV7-2
CASSPSGTSGGYEQYF,TGTGCCAGCTCACCCTCCGGGACTAGCGGGGGTTACGAGCAGTACTTC,TRBJ2-7,TRBD2,.,TRBV18
CASSGGQSAKNIQYF,TGTGCCAGCTCTGGTGGGCAGTCAGCCAAAAACATTCAGTACTTC,TRBJ2-4,.,.,TRBV7-9
CASSQGGDRGRSPLHF,TGTGCCAGCAGCCAAGGGGGGGACAGGGGGCGATCACCCCTCCACTTT,TRBJ1-6,TRBD1,.,TRBV3-1/TRBV3-2
CASSLASKSEAFF,TGTGCCAGCAGCTTGGCCTCGAAGAGTGAAGCTTTCTTT,TRBJ1-1,.,.,TRBV5-6
CASSQSRGEAFF,TGTGCCAGCAGCCAATCCCGGGGTGAAGCTTTCTTT,TRBJ1-1,.,.,TRBV16
CASSLGDRTPHIGQFF,TGTGCCAGCAGTTTAGGGGACAGAACCCCCCACATCGGGCAGTTCTTC,TRBJ2-1,TRBD1,.,TRBV6-2/TRBV6-3
CASSLREGAAFF,TGTGCCAGCAGCCTTCGGGAGGGGGCGGCTTTCTTT,TRBJ1-1,TRBD1,.,TRBV5-4
CASSLSVRGEQYF,TGTGCCAGCAGTTTATCTGTGCGGGGCGAGCAGTACTTC,TRBJ2-7,.,.,TRBV27
CASSPLGPEAFF,TGTGCCAGTAGCCCCCTGGGGCCCGAAGCTTTCTTT,TRBJ1-1,.,.,TRBV19
CASSLEGDPRSYNSPLHF,TGTGCCAGCAGCTTGGAAGGAGACCCCCGCTCCTATAATTCACCCCTCCACTTT,TRBJ1-6,.,.,TRBV5-6
CASSPDEGGGETQYF,TGTGCCAGCAGCCCCGACGAAGGGGGGGGAGAGACCCAGTACTTC,TRBJ2-5,.,.,TRBV5-4
CASSHRGPGYGYTF,TGCGCCAGCAGCCACCGGGGGCCTGGCTATGGCTACACCTTC,TRBJ1-2,.,.,TRBV4-1
CAWSEGFNYGYTF,TGTGCCTGGAGTGAGGGGTTTAACTATGGCTACACCTTC,TRBJ1-2,.,.,TRBV30